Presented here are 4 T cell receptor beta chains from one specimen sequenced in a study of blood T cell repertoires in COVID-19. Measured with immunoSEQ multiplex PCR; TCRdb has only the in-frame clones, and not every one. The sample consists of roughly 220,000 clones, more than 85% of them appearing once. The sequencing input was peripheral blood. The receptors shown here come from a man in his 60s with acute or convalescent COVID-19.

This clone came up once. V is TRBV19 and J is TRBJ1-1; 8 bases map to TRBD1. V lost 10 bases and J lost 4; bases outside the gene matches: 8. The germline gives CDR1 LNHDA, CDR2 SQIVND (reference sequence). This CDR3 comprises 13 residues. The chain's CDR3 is CAIKGQGATEAFF. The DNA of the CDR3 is TGTGCCATTAAAGGACAGGGAGCCACTGAAGCTTTCTTT.

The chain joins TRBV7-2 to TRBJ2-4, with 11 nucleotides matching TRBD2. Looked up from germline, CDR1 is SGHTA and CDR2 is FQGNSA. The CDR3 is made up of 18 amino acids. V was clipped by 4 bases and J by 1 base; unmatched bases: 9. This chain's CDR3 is CASSWVSGGASAKNIQYF. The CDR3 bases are TGTGCCAGCAGCTGGGTTAGCGGGGGGGCCTCGGCCAAAAACATTCAGTACTTC.

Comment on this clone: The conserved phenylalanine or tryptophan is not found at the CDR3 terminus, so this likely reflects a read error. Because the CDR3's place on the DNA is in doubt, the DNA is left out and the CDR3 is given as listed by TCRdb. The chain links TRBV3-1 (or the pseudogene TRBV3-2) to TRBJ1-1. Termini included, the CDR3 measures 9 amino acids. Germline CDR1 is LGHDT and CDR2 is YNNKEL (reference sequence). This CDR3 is CASTRIVPG.

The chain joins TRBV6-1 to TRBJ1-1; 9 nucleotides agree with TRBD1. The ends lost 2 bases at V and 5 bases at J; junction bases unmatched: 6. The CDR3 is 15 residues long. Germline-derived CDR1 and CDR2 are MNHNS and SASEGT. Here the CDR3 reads CASSELTGGYTEAFF. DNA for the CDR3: TGTGCCAGCAGTGAACTGACAGGGGGGTATACTGAAGCTTTCTTT.